One sample yielded the 5 T cell receptor beta chains listed below, sequenced in a study of T cell responses to AZD1222 COVID-19 vaccine. Using immunoSEQ multiplex PCR, the repertoire was profiled, and TCRdb retains in-frame clones only, with some absent. Among 150,000 or so clones listed, roughly 94% were seen once. The sequenced sample was peripheral blood, obtained 28 days after the second AZD1222 dose. These receptors were taken from an adult who received the AZD1222 COVID-19 vaccine.

The chain joins TRBV30 to TRBJ1-2, with D hard to call. The germline V gene has CDR1 GTSNPN and CDR2 SVGIG (reference sequence). Trimming removed 3 bases at V and 7 bases at J, with 15 bases between. The CDR3 has 13 amino acids. The CDR3 is CAWRPPASTGYTF. CDR3 nucleotide sequence: TGTGCCTGGAGACCACCGGCCTCCACTGGCTACACCTTC.

This clone was seen a single time. The CDR3 loop is CASSLDGAPPRNTEAFF. The CDR3 DNA reads as TGTGCCAGCAGCTTGGATGGGGCGCCCCCACGGAACACTGAAGCTTTCTTT. This rearrangement joins TRBV5-6 to TRBJ1-1; D possibly corresponds to TRBD1 (5 bases). The CDR3 is 17 residues long. Trimming cost V 0 bases and J 1 base, with 16 bases left between them. Germline V gene lookup returns CDR1 SGHDT and CDR2 YYEEEE.

V usage is TRBV27 and J usage is TRBJ2-3, with D tentatively TRBD1 or TRBD2 (5 bases each). CDR1 is MNHEY, CDR2 SMNVEV, per germline (reference sequence). V shed 5 bases and J shed 2 bases, with 17 bases lying between them. There are 16 residues in the CDR3. CDR3 sequence: CASSPRTGATTDTQYF. The CDR3 DNA follows: TGTGCCAGCAGTCCGCGTACCGGGGCTACCACAGATACGCAGTATTTT.

The CDR3, as DNA: TGTGCCAGCACCAATTTCCGGGACAGGGGTCCATATGGCTACACCTTC. It codes for CASTNFRDRGPYGYTF. The chain combines TRBV11-2 with TRBJ1-2, with 10 bases that match TRBD1. This CDR3 has 16 residues. J was trimmed by 5 bases and V by 7 bases; bases with no gene match: 13. Germline CDR1 reads SGHAT; CDR2 reads FQNNGV.

The chain is built from TRBV27 and TRBJ2-7; D ambiguous. This CDR3 contains 13 residues. Germline CDR1 is MNHEY and CDR2 is SMNVEV (reference sequence). Between the trimmed V and J ends, which lost 5 bases and 4 bases, there was a span of 12 bases. As DNA, the CDR3 is TGTGCCAGCAGTACTCGGATGTATTACGAGCAGTACTTC. Encoded protein: CASSTRMYYEQYF.